The 15 T cell receptor beta chains given below trace back to one sample, sequenced in a study of T cell changes during pregnancy in multiple sclerosis. Repertoires were generated with immunoSEQ multiplex PCR, while TCRdb's copy carries only in-frame clones and drops some. The sample comprises some 47,000 clones, approximately 92% of which are singletons, and more than 7.5% rests with the top ten. Sequencing was performed on CD8+ T cells from peripheral blood mononuclear cells, taken in the second trimester of pregnancy. These receptors originate from a female donor with multiple sclerosis, enrolled in a pregnancy study.

The V and J genes are TRBV5-6 and TRBJ2-2; the match to TRBD2 covers 7 bases. The CDR3 has 15 residues. Trimming removed 3 bases from V and 0 bases from J; junction bases left unmatched: 2. Per the germline V gene, CDR1 is SGHDT and CDR2 is YYEEEE. The DNA for the CDR3 is TGTGCCAGCAGCTGGACTAGGTCGAACACCGGGGAGCTGTTTTTT. The encoded protein is CASSWTRSNTGELFF.

The rearrangement joins TRBV6-1 to TRBJ1-1, with D possibly TRBD1 on 5 matching bases. The CDR3 covers 13 residues. V was shortened by 3 bases and J by 7 bases, with 12 bases between the two germline ends. The germline CDR1 and CDR2 sequences are MNHNS and SASEGT. CDR3 amino acids: CASSEGGSGEAFF. The CDR3 bases are TGTGCCAGCAGTGAGGGGGGGTCGGGTGAAGCTTTCTTT.

The J gene is TRBJ2-7, the V gene TRBV27; 9 bases fit TRBD1. CDR3 size: 15 residues. The V and J ends lost 3 bases and 6 bases, in that order; junction bases with no gene match: 9. CDR1 and CDR2 from the germline V gene are MNHEY and SMNVEV (reference sequence). This CDR3 reads CASSFHRDRECEQYF. The CDR3 nucleotides are TGTGCCAGCAGTTTCCACCGGGACAGGGAGTGCGAGCAGTACTTC.

The chain recombines TRBV27 with TRBJ2-7; 7 nucleotides align to TRBD2. CDR1 is MNHEY, CDR2 SMNVEV, per germline (reference sequence). The CDR3 is 14 residues long. Trimming removed 3 bases from V and 3 bases from J; junction bases left unmatched: 5. The CDR3 region has the DNA TGTGCCAGCAGTTTGGTTGGGGGGGGCTACGAGCAGTACTTC. It codes for CASSLVGGGYEQYF.

The chain couples TRBV7-9 to TRBJ2-2, with 7 positions matching TRBD2. The CDR3 has 18 amino acids. Trimming took 7 bases from V and 3 from J; bases not matched to a gene: 17. CDR1 is SEHNR and CDR2 is FQNEAQ in the germline V gene (reference sequence). In DNA form, the CDR3 reads TGTGCCAGCACCGCTCCCGAGTATGATAGCGGGTACACCGGGGAGCTGTTTTTT. As protein: CASTAPEYDSGYTGELFF. Using reference TRBV7-9 and TRBJ2-2 for the parts outside the CDR3, the full variable domain is DTGVSQNPRHKITKRGQNVTFRCDPISEHNRLYWYRQTLGQGPEFLTYFQNEAQLEKSRLLSDRFSAERPKGSFSTLEIQRTEQGDSAMYLCASTAPEYDSGYTGELFFGEGSRLTVL.

The V gene is TRBV7-9, the J gene TRBJ2-7; possible D gene TRBD2, 5 bases. The CDR3 loop spans 15 amino acids. V was trimmed by 5 bases and J by 3 bases, leaving 17 bases between them. The germline CDR1 and CDR2 sequences are SEHNR and FQNEAQ (reference sequence). The CDR3 nucleotides read TGTGCCAGCAGCCAAGGGCCGGGGAGAGACTACGAGCAGTACTTC. As protein: CASSQGPGRDYEQYF.

The rearrangement links TRBV6-1 to TRBJ2-7; unclear D gene. This CDR3 contains 15 residues. Per germline, CDR1 MNHNS and CDR2 SASEGT. The V gene lost 7 bases and the J gene lost 3 bases, with 19 bases spanning the gap. This chain's CDR3 is CASNTAPDIGYEQYF. The CDR3 nucleotides read TGTGCCAGCAACACAGCCCCAGACATTGGCTACGAGCAGTACTTC.

The V gene is TRBV11-2, the J gene TRBJ2-2; D is uncertain. CDR1 and CDR2 from the germline V gene are SGHAT and FQNNGV. The CDR3 is made up of 12 amino acids. Trimming pared 3 bases from V and 3 bases from J, leaving 2 bases between. CDR3 DNA sequence: TGTGCCAGCAGCTTCGACACCGGGGAGCTGTTTTTT. As protein: CASSFDTGELFF.

The J gene is TRBJ2-2, the V gene TRBV4-1, with a possible D match to TRBD2 (6 bases). Trimming removed 5 bases at V and 9 bases at J, with 10 bases between. Germline assignment: CDR1 MGHRA and CDR2 YSYEKL. The CDR3 loop spans 12 amino acids. CDR3 in DNA: TGCGCCAGCAGCTACGGGGGAAGGGAGCTGTTTTTT. It codes for CASSYGGRELFF.

The genes are TRBV9 and TRBJ1-2; D unclear. CDR1 and CDR2 (germline): SGDLS, YYNGEE. The CDR3 spans 12 residues. V gave up 3 bases and J gave up 7 bases, with 10 bases separating them. As DNA, the CDR3 is TGTGCCAGCAGCGCAATGGGGAGTGGCTACACCTTC. Translated: CASSAMGSGYTF.

J is TRBJ2-5 and V is TRBV9; perhaps TRBD2 as D (5 bases). The CDR3 runs 15 residues. Deletions cut 3 bases from V and 1 base from J, with 13 bases between. From germline, CDR1 is SGDLS and CDR2 YYNGEE. The CDR3 loop is CASSDPADLQETQYF. In nucleotides, the CDR3 is TGTGCCAGCAGCGATCCAGCGGACCTCCAAGAGACCCAGTACTTC.

CDR3 coding DNA: TGTGCCAGCAGCCGGGACTACGAGCAGTACTTC. Encoded protein: CASSRDYEQYF. The V call is TRBV11-2, the J call TRBJ2-7; D possibly corresponds to TRBD2 (5 bases). CDR3 length: 11 amino acids. With 5 bases removed from V and 3 bases from J, the gap between germline ends came to 5 bases. The V gene's germline CDR1 is SGHAT and CDR2 FQNNGV.

The chain uses TRBV4-2 and TRBJ2-3, with 9 bases matching TRBD2. V lost 4 bases to trimming and J lost 4 bases; unmatched junction nucleotides: 9. The length of the CDR3 is 16 residues. The germline V gene encodes CDR1 LGHNA and CDR2 YNFKEQ. As DNA, the CDR3 is TGTGCCAGCAGCCTCCCGAGTACTAGCGGGCCAGATACGCAGTATTTT. Amino acids: CASSLPSTSGPDTQYF.

The chain carries TRBV27 and TRBJ1-2; 7 bases are shared with TRBD1. The junction had 4 bases not matched to a gene; V was cut back by 1 base and J by 5 bases. Germline lookup yields CDR1 MNHEY and CDR2 SMNVEV (reference sequence). The CDR3 runs to 14 residues. CDR3 region: CASSLYGTDYGYTF. For the CDR3, the DNA is TGTGCCAGCAGTTTATACGGGACAGATTATGGCTACACCTTC.

The gene calls are TRBV10-3 and TRBJ1-2; TRBD1 is a possible D gene (6 bases). The CDR3 sequence is 15 residues long. V lost 4 bases, J lost 6 bases, and 18 bases lay in between. Germline V gene data show CDR1 as ENHRY and CDR2 as SYGVKD. CDR3: CAISVGRGETNGYTF. CDR3 in DNA: TGTGCCATCAGTGTGGGCAGGGGTGAAACTAATGGCTACACCTTC.